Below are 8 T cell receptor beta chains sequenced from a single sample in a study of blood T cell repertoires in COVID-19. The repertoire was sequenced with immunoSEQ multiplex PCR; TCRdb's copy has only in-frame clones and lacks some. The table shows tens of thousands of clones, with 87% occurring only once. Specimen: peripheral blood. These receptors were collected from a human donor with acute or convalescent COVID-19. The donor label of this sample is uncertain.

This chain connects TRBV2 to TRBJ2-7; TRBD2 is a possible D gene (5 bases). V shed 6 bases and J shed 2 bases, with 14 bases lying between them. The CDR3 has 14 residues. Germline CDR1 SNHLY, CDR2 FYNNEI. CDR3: CASRDPADPYEQYF. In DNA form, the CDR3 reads TGTGCCAGCAGGGACCCAGCGGACCCCTACGAGCAGTACTTC. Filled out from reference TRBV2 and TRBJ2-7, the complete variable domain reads EPEVTQTPSHQVTQMGQEVILRCVPISNHLYFYWYRQILGQKVEFLVSFYNNEISEKSEIFDDQFSVERPDGSNFTLKIRSTKLEDSAMYFCASRDPADPYEQYFGPGTRLTVT.

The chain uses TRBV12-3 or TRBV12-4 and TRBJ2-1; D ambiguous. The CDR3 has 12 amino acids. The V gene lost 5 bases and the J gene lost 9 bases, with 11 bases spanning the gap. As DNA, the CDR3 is TGTGCCAGCAGTCCTCTCCTCAGTGAGCAGTTCTTC. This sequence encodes CASSPLLSEQFF.

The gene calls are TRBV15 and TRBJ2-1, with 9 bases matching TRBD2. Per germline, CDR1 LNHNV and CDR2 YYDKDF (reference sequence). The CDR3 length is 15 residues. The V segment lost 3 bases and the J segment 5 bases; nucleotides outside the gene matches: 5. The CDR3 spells CATSRLAGSNNEQFF. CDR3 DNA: TGTGCCACCAGCAGGCTAGCGGGGAGCAACAATGAGCAGTTCTTC.

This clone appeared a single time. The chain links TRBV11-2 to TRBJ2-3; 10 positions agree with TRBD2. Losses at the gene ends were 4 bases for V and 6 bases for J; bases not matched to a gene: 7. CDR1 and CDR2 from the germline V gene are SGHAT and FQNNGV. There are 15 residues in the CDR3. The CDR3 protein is CASSSSGRAGDTQYF. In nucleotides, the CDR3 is TGTGCCAGCAGCTCCAGCGGGAGGGCCGGGGATACGCAGTATTTT.

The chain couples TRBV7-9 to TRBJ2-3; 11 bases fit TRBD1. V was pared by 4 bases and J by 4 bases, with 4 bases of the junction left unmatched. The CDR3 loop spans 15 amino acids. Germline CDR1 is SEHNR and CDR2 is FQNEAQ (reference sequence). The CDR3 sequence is CASSWGQGDSDTQYF. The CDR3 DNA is TGTGCCAGCAGCTGGGGACAGGGGGATTCAGATACGCAGTATTTT. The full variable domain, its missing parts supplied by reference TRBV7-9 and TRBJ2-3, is DTGVSQNPRHKITKRGQNVTFRCDPISEHNRLYWYRQTLGQGPEFLTYFQNEAQLEKSRLLSDRFSAERPKGSFSTLEIQRTEQGDSAMYLCASSWGQGDSDTQYFGPGTRLTVL.

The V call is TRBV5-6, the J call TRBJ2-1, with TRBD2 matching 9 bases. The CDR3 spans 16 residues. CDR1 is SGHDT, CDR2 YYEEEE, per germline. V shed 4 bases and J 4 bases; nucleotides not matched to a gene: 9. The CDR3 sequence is CASSRLASGTYNEQFF. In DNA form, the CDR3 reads TGTGCCAGCAGCAGGTTGGCTAGCGGGACGTACAATGAGCAGTTCTTC.

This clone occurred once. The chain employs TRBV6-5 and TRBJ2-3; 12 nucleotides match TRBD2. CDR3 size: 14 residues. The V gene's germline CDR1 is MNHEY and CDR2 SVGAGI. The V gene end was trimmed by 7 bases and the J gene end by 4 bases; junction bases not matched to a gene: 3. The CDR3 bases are TGTGCCAGCATAGGACTAGCGGGATCAGATACGCAGTATTTT. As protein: CASIGLAGSDTQYF.

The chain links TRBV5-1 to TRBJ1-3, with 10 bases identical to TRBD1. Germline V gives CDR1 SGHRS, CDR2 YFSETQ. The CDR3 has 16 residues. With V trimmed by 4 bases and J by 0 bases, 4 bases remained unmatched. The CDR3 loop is CASSGDRGLSGNTIYF. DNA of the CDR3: TGCGCCAGCAGCGGGGACAGGGGCCTCTCTGGAAACACCATATATTTT.